This T cell receptor beta chain appears in the sequencing data of a study of beta chain features in type 1 diabetes. Findings and caveats of the study: A moderate, significant TCRB CDR3 shortening appeared in type 1 diabetes across four CD4+ subsets.

In its sample, this clone was seen a few times. Its antigen is unidentified. From germline, CDR1 is MDHEN and CDR2 SYDVKM. The CDR3 runs to 14 residues. J lost 12 bases, V lost 10 bases, and 14 bases had no gene match. One heparinised draw, averaging roughly 0.12 L, was taken per donor. Without exception, sorted populations had purity beyond 95%. Expressed TCRB transcripts were sequenced because the entire RNA isolate underwent reverse transcription. Profiling relied on immunoSEQ multiplex PCR, and the TCRdb table lists in-frame clones only, not all of them. Here the sample spans 160,000 or so clones, 7% to 9.5% being singletons.

The chain links TRBV28 to TRBJ2-1, with 11 bases identical to TRBD2. This TCR came from a woman aged 25 to 45 with type 1 diabetes. What was sequenced was central memory CD4+ T cells from blood. The CDR3 DNA is TGTGCCACCTCGCCACTAGCGGGAGCGGGTTTGCAGTTCTTC. Amino acid sequence: CATSPLAGAGLQFF.